This TCR beta chain emerged from a study of blood T cell repertoires in COVID-19. The CDR3 sequence is 17 residues long. CDR1 is ENHRY, CDR2 SYGVKD, per germline. The J segment lost 9 bases and the V segment lost 3 bases, leaving 9 bases of the junction unmatched. Per the original data handling: Quantification of nucleated cells was approximated via reference gene primer amplification. Here immunoSEQ multiplex PCR was the method, and the copy in TCRdb shows in-frame clones only, minus some. The D gene and trimming were derived from the DNA, and the V and J assignments and clone size from that table. In the table there are 100,000 to 120,000 clones, around 90% of which are singletons.

The V call is TRBV10-3, the J call TRBJ2-1; 15 bases match TRBD2. The sample comprised peripheral blood. The TCR originated in a woman between 45 and 60 years old with acute or convalescent COVID-19. CDR3 nucleotide sequence: TGTGCCATCAGTGATCCGGGACTAGCGGGAGGACGAGGTGAGCAGTTCTTC. Its translation is CAISDPGLAGGRGEQFF.